These 7 T cell receptor beta chains were all obtained from the same sample, sequenced in a study of T cells in Graves' hyperthyroidism and ophthalmopathy. What was amplified from RNA transcripts were TCR beta CDR3 regions. The primer set for the first-round RT-PCR of the TCR CDR3 was HTBI. Using its own MiXCR run on the multiplex PCR reads, TCRdb lists one record per CDR3 protein. The data contain approximately 400,000 distinct CDR3 sequences, less than 20% of them singletons. The sample consisted of blood. All receptors come from a man aged 18 to 35 with Graves' ophthalmopathy.

There are a few counts of this clonotype. The chain is built from TRBV20-1 and TRBJ2-4, with 11 bases identical to TRBD1. The V and J ends lost 5 bases and 8 bases, in that order; junction bases with no gene match: 11. Germline values: CDR1 DFQATT, CDR2 SNEGSKA (reference sequence). The CDR3 covers 15 residues. The CDR3 reads CSASRGDRGSDIQYF. The CDR3 region has the DNA TGCAGTGCTTCAAGGGGGGACAGGGGGTCGGACATTCAGTACTTC.

This clonotype was seen many times. This sequence joins TRBV20-1 and TRBJ2-7; D perhaps matches TRBD1 (5 bases). CDR1 is DFQATT and CDR2 is SNEGSKA in the germline V gene (reference sequence). Trimming left V 0 bases short and J 5 bases short, with 14 bases between. CDR3 length: 14 residues. CDR3 residues: CSARENAGRDEQYF. For the CDR3, the DNA is TGCAGTGCTAGAGAAAACGCAGGGCGCGACGAGCAGTACTTC.

This clonotype was observed a handful of times. V usage is TRBV4-1 and J usage is TRBJ1-2; D may be TRBD1 (6 bases). Trimming stripped 0 bases from V and 6 bases from J, with 17 bases between. The CDR3 is 16 amino acids. CDR1 and CDR2 from the germline V gene are MGHRA and YSYEKL. CDR3 residues: CASSQEAYRGYDGYTF. The DNA of the CDR3 is TGCGCCAGCAGCCAAGAAGCGTATAGGGGGTACGATGGCTACACCTTC.

In its sample, this clonotype was seen many times. The J gene is TRBJ1-6, the V gene TRBV12-3 or TRBV12-4; D is possibly TRBD1 (5 bases). The V gene lost 5 bases and the J gene lost 7 bases, with 15 bases spanning the gap. The CDR3 extends over 15 amino acids. This CDR3 reads CASSLSQDRNSPLHF. CDR3 sequence (DNA): TGTGCCAGCAGTCTCTCCCAAGACAGAAATTCACCCCTCCACTTT.

The chain is built from TRBV9 and TRBJ1-4; 11 nucleotides match TRBD1. Germline V lookup: CDR1 SGDLS, CDR2 YYNGEE. V was clipped by 3 bases and J by 5 bases; unmatched bases: 9. The CDR3 is 17 amino acids. CDR3 sequence (DNA): TGTGCCAGCAGCGCCGGGACAGGGGGAGCCCTCAATGAAAAACTGTTTTTT. It translates to CASSAGTGGALNEKLFF.

This clonotype was detected a few times. This chain uses TRBV3-1 with TRBJ2-1, with a weak D call TRBD1 (5 bases). The germline gives CDR1 LGHDT, CDR2 YNNKEL (reference sequence). Trimming removed 0 bases from V and 8 bases from J, with 17 bases in between. CDR3 length: 16 residues. In nucleotides, the CDR3 is TGTGCCAGCAGCCAAGATACCAGGGCCCCATACGATGAGCAGTTCTTC. Translated, it gives CASSQDTRAPYDEQFF.

This chain joins TRBV13 and TRBJ1-2, with TRBD1 matching over 9 bases. Germline V gene data show CDR1 as PRHDT and CDR2 as FYEKMQ (reference sequence). The CDR3 extends over 15 amino acids. V was pared by 2 bases and J by 7 bases, with 8 bases of the junction left unmatched. CDR3 loop: CASSLLTGGYAGYTF. The CDR3 nucleotides are TGTGCCAGCAGCTTATTAACAGGGGGCTACGCTGGCTACACCTTC.